One and the same sample provided the 26 T cell receptor beta chains below, sequenced in a study of T-cell memory formation after mild COVID-19. TCRdb called the 5' RACE reads again in MiXCR, with one record for every CDR3 protein. The sample lists 14,000 to 15,000 distinct CDR3 sequences, 20% to 25% occurring once. The material sequenced was PBMCs or a T cell subset sorted from them (not recorded which). Receptor source: a man aged 18 to 29 who had mild COVID-19 (a few samples of this study predate the infection). Cell type and time point are not known.

This clonotype was seen ten or more times. This sequence joins TRBV4-1 and TRBJ1-5, with D perhaps matching TRBD1 (5 bases). The V gene's germline CDR1 is MGHRA and CDR2 YSYEKL. The CDR3 is made up of 15 amino acids. Trimming cost V 4 bases and J 5 bases, with 15 bases left between them. The CDR3: CASSPPWGGDQPQHF. The CDR3 DNA reads TGCGCCAGCAGCCCGCCGTGGGGAGGGGATCAGCCCCAGCATTTT.

The V and J genes are TRBV4-3 and TRBJ2-2, with 11 bases aligning to TRBD2. J was trimmed by 6 bases and V by 1 base; bases with no gene match: 1. Germline V gene lookup returns CDR1 LGHNA and CDR2 YSLEER. This CDR3 is 15 amino acids long. The chain's CDR3 is CASSQVGLAAGELFF. CDR3 nucleotides: TGCGCCAGCAGCCAAGTGGGACTAGCGGCCGGGGAGCTGTTTTTT.

This clonotype has a count of ten or more. The V gene is TRBV6-5, the J gene TRBJ2-2; D perhaps matches TRBD1 (5 bases). CDR3 length equals 15 residues. V was clipped by 2 bases and J by 4 bases, with 11 bases between them. From germline, CDR1 is MNHEY and CDR2 SVGAGI. The DNA of the CDR3 is TGTGCCAGCAGTTACGGCGTCAGGGCCACCGGGGAGCTGTTTTTT. It yields the protein CASSYGVRATGELFF.

This clonotype has at least ten counts. This chain links TRBV7-9 with TRBJ2-5; no firm D call. V lost 8 bases to trimming and J lost 5 bases, with 12 bases between them. This CDR3 is 12 amino acids long. Germline values: CDR1 SEHNR, CDR2 FQNEAQ (reference sequence). CDR3: CASRRPEETQYF. The CDR3, as DNA: TGTGCCAGCCGACGGCCCGAGGAGACCCAGTACTTC.

This clonotype was recorded a few times. J is TRBJ2-3 and V is TRBV4-1; D is ambiguous. The CDR3 has 16 residues. Germline loops: CDR1 MGHRA, CDR2 YSYEKL. The V and J ends lost 3 bases and 4 bases respectively, with 17 bases between them. CDR3 DNA sequence: TGCGCCAGCAGCCACACCCCGAAGATAGGGCCAGATACGCAGTATTTT. Amino acids: CASSHTPKIGPDTQYF.

The chain carries TRBV5-1 and TRBJ2-7; 7 nucleotides align to TRBD1. The CDR3 has 14 amino acids. V dropped 3 bases and J dropped 5; count of bases not matched to a gene: 8. Germline V gene data show CDR1 as SGHRS and CDR2 as YFSETQ. The CDR3 region is CASSSPGQPNEQYF. The CDR3 nucleotides read TGCGCCAGCAGCTCCCCGGGACAGCCAAACGAGCAGTACTTC. Using reference TRBV5-1 and TRBJ2-7 for the parts outside the CDR3, the full variable domain is KAGVTQTPRYLIKTRGQQVTLSCSPISGHRSVSWYQQTPGQGLQFLFEYFSETQRNKGNFPGRFSGRQFSNSRSEMNVSTLELGDSALYLCASSSPGQPNEQYFGPGTRLTVT.

This clonotype was detected ten times or more. The CDR3 sequence: CASSPSGGTQETQYF. DNA of the CDR3: TGTGCCAGCAGCCCCTCGGGGGGGACCCAAGAGACCCAGTACTTC. The chain combines TRBV7-3 with TRBJ2-5; 8 nucleotides align to TRBD2. This CDR3 has 15 amino acids. Germline V gene lookup returns CDR1 SGHTA and CDR2 FQGTGA. Trimming took 5 bases from V and 1 from J; bases not matched to a gene: 6.

The chain uses TRBV19 and TRBJ1-4; no clear D. Germline V lookup: CDR1 LNHDA, CDR2 SQIVND (reference sequence). The CDR3 extends over 15 amino acids. The germline V and J ends were trimmed by 6 bases and 3 bases, with 14 bases remaining between them. The CDR3 protein is CASSPAGIANEKLFF. The CDR3 DNA sequence: TGTGCCAGTAGCCCCGCCGGGATAGCTAATGAAAAACTGTTTTTT.

This clonotype was observed at least ten times. The chain is built from TRBV4-1 and TRBJ2-3; 9 nucleotides line up with TRBD2. There are 17 residues in the CDR3. V was clipped by 0 bases and J by 7 bases; unmatched bases: 11. Germline V gives CDR1 MGHRA, CDR2 YSYEKL. The CDR3 DNA reads TGCGCCAGCAGCCAAGACCCCCGGGCGGGGGGGCCGAATACGCAGTATTTT. Amino acid sequence: CASSQDPRAGGPNTQYF.

In this sample, this clonotype turned up many times. V usage is TRBV28 and J usage is TRBJ2-1; D not resolved. CDR1 is MDHEN, CDR2 SYDVKM, per germline. This CDR3 is 13 amino acids long. The V gene lost 6 bases and the J gene lost 6 bases, with 12 bases spanning the gap. The DNA of the CDR3 is TGTGCCAGCAGCGGCACGGCGATCAATGAGCAGTTCTTC. This encodes CASSGTAINEQFF.

This clonotype was observed many times. This chain uses TRBV5-1 with TRBJ1-2; D unresolved. Germline V lookup: CDR1 SGHRS, CDR2 YFSETQ. With 0 bases removed from V and 14 bases from J, the gap between germline ends came to 11 bases. The CDR3 is 11 residues long. This chain's CDR3 is CASSLAGDRTF. DNA for the CDR3: TGCGCCAGCAGCTTGGCGGGCGATCGGACCTTC.

The V gene is TRBV21-1, the J gene TRBJ2-5; TRBD2 is taken as the D call from the table, unchecked against the DNA. TRBV21-1 is a pseudogene. This CDR3 has 18 amino acids. The CDR3 is CASSKRGTSGVYQETQYF. In DNA form, the CDR3 reads TGTGCCAGCAGCAAGCGGGGAACTAGCGGGGTGTACCAAGAGACCCAGTACTTC.

This clonotype was found many times. The rearrangement uses TRBV5-1 and TRBJ2-3, with D perhaps matching TRBD1 or TRBD2 (5 bases each). Trimming removed 7 bases at V and 7 bases at J, with 13 bases between. Germline-derived CDR1 and CDR2 are SGHRS and YFSETQ. The CDR3 has 12 residues. The CDR3 protein is CASRWDAYTQYF. CDR3 bases: TGCGCCAGCCGTTGGGACGCATATACGCAGTATTTT.

This clonotype was counted at least ten times. The CDR3 DNA reads as TGTGCCAGCAGTTACTCACAGGCGGAGTTCTTC. It codes for CASSYSQAEFF. V and J are TRBV6-2 or TRBV6-3 and TRBJ2-1, with a possible D match to TRBD1 (5 bases). The CDR3 extends over 11 amino acids. Germline CDR1 is MNHEY and CDR2 is SVGEGT. V was trimmed by 0 bases and J by 14 bases, leaving 8 bases between them.

In the case of this clonotype: An end of the junction differs from the germline gene, which may be a read error. This chain links TRBV7-9 with TRBJ1-4; D perhaps matches TRBD1 (6 bases). CDR1 is SEHNR and CDR2 is FQNEAQ in the germline V gene (reference sequence). The CDR3 runs 14 residues. This CDR3 is CARSLTGPNEKLFF. The CDR3 DNA reads TGTGCCAGAAGCTTAACAGGGCCTAATGAAAAACTGTTTTTT.

This clonotype came up many times. The chain has TRBV15 and TRBJ1-2; 8 bases align to TRBD1. Looked up from germline, CDR1 is LNHNV and CDR2 is YYDKDF (reference sequence). The CDR3 length is 13 residues. V gave up 5 bases and J gave up 5 bases; unmatched junction bases: 4. The CDR3 DNA reads TGTGCCACCAGCGACAGGGGAGCTTATGGCTACACCTTC. Translated: CATSDRGAYGYTF.

This clonotype was seen a few times. The V and J genes are TRBV12-3 or TRBV12-4 and TRBJ1-5; 7 nucleotides line up with TRBD1. Trimming cost V 7 bases and J 3 bases; bases outside gene matches: 6. The CDR3 loop spans 14 amino acids. CDR3 loop: CASTTQGYNQPQHF. The DNA for the CDR3 is TGTGCCAGCACTACACAGGGGTACAATCAGCCCCAGCATTTT.

This clonotype showed up many times. This rearrangement joins TRBV18 to TRBJ1-1; 10 bases are shared with TRBD1. Germline CDR1 reads KGHSH; CDR2 reads LQKENI. Trimming cost V 4 bases and J 4 bases; bases outside gene matches: 9. CDR3 length: 16 residues. The CDR3 spells CASSLSGTGVSTEAFF. In DNA form, the CDR3 reads TGTGCCAGCTCACTGTCCGGGACAGGGGTCTCCACTGAAGCTTTCTTT.

This clonotype was counted once. The chain links TRBV7-8 to TRBJ2-3, with D possibly being TRBD2 (7 bases). V was trimmed by 5 bases and J by 5 bases, leaving 17 bases between them. The CDR3 spans 15 residues. Looked up from germline, CDR1 is SGHVS and CDR2 is FQNEAQ. CDR3 loop: CASSTYGGPRDTQYF. The CDR3 nucleotides are TGTGCCAGCAGCACATACGGGGGGCCCCGAGATACGCAGTATTTT.

The chain has TRBV29-1 and TRBJ2-7; TRBD2 might be the D (5 bases). With 6 bases removed from V and 3 bases from J, the gap between germline ends came to 15 bases. Germline V lookup: CDR1 SQVTM, CDR2 ANQGSEA. This CDR3 spans 13 amino acids. CDR3 DNA sequence: TGCAGCGTGGCTAGCAGATTACGCTACGAGCAGTACTTC. Encoded protein: CSVASRLRYEQYF.

The V call is TRBV6-5, the J call TRBJ2-1; possibly TRBD1 for D (5 bases). The V and J ends lost 11 bases and 9 bases respectively, with 17 bases between them. Germline lookup yields CDR1 MNHEY and CDR2 SVGAGI. The CDR3 is 12 residues long. DNA for the CDR3: TGTGCCGGTCGGACGGGTCAGGGTGAGCAGTTCTTC. Translation: CAGRTGQGEQFF.

There are many counts of this clonotype. The V gene is TRBV12-3 or TRBV12-4, the J gene TRBJ1-1; 7 bases are a match to TRBD1. The CDR3 totals 13 residues. J lost 5 bases, V lost 5 bases, and 5 bases had no gene match. The CDR3, as DNA: TGTGCCAGCAGTACAGGGGAGGGAACTGAAGCTTTCTTT. Amino acids: CASSTGEGTEAFF.

This clonotype was counted ten times or more. The gene calls are TRBV4-3 and TRBJ2-2, with a possible D match to TRBD2 (6 bases). Per germline, CDR1 LGHNA and CDR2 YSLEER. The CDR3 consists of 17 residues. V lost 3 bases to trimming and J lost 7 bases, with 21 bases between them. Here the CDR3 DNA reads TGCGCCAGCAGCCAGGGACTTCCCGGGACCTATAGCGGGGAGCTGTTTTTT. Translated: CASSQGLPGTYSGELFF.

This clonotype was seen repeatedly, ten times or more. This chain connects TRBV5-1 to TRBJ2-3; D ambiguous. Germline assignment: CDR1 SGHRS and CDR2 YFSETQ. The CDR3 loop spans 16 amino acids. V was trimmed by 0 bases and J by 3 bases, leaving 14 bases between them. For the CDR3, the DNA is TGCGCCAGCAGCTTGGCCGTTACCCAGAGGACAGATACGCAGTATTTT. This encodes CASSLAVTQRTDTQYF.

This clonotype was observed many times. The chain links TRBV4-3 to TRBJ1-2, with D maybe TRBD1 (6 bases). CDR1 and CDR2 from the germline V gene are LGHNA and YSLEER. CDR3 length equals 15 residues. V lost 2 bases, J lost 2 bases, and 12 bases lay in between. CDR3 in amino acids: CASSQPGQPNYGYTF. CDR3 sequence (DNA): TGCGCCAGCAGCCAACCGGGACAACCAAACTATGGCTACACCTTC.

This clonotype was seen a few times. The chain couples TRBV7-8 to TRBJ2-7, with TRBD1 matching 7 bases. This CDR3 has 14 amino acids. Germline lookup yields CDR1 SGHVS and CDR2 FQNEAQ. Trimming at V came to 6 bases and at J to 0 bases, leaving 5 bases not matched to a gene. The CDR3 coding sequence is TGTGCCAGCAGTAAACAGGGGTCCTCCTACGAGCAGTACTTC. It encodes CASSKQGSSYEQYF.